What follows describes a single T cell receptor beta chain. These data belong to a study of shared clonotypes between healthy human individuals. The table came from immunoSEQ multiplex PCR; TCRdb's copy has only in-frame clones and leaves some out. The sample yields 2.3 million or so clones, over 90% seen once. The V and J ends lost 5 bases and 7 bases, in that order; junction bases with no gene match: 10. Germline V CDR1 and CDR2: MDHEN, SYDVKM. The CDR3 loop spans 14 amino acids. The sequencing input was naive CD4+ T cells from PBMCs. Regarding subset: CD45RA+ positively selected. This sequence was found in a man between 18 and 29 years old in good health. Some clones in this sample may be carry-over from other donors' samples. This chain connects TRBV28 to TRBJ1-2; 7 nucleotides agree with TRBD1. This CDR3 reads CASSPPDRVGGYTF. The CDR3 DNA sequence: TGTGCCAGCAGTCCCCCCGACAGGGTCGGTGGCTACACCTTC.